The count of the clone carrying this T cell receptor (beta chain) is one. Its specificity is unknown. The record originates from a study of metastatic and nonmetastatic thyroid tumors. Study at large: Comparison of repertoires was carried out across blood and tumor or nodule tissue from malignant and benign thyroid patients. Study-wide results and caveats: Malignant tumors reportedly showed significantly higher TCR beta diversity than benign nodules in both blood and tumor.

As originally analysed: The study took CDR3 differences across clinicopathological groups and made a distant-metastasis classifier for papillary thyroid cancer from them. TCRdb re-clonotyped the PCR reads via MiXCR. None of the V and J calls come from the authors' own analysis; TCRdb made them. Of approximately 44,000 clones listed, 20% to 30% are singletons. None of the patients had undergone any treatment ahead of thyroid surgery. The V and J ends lost 4 bases and 7 bases respectively, with 14 bases between them. The germline CDR1 and CDR2 sequences are SGHAT and FQDESV (reference sequence). The CDR3 has 14 amino acids.

Sample: tumor tissue. This TCR was sampled from a female donor with papillary thyroid cancer or a benign thyroid nodule (not recorded which). Some clones in this sample may be carry-over from other donors' samples. This sequence joins TRBV11-1 and TRBJ2-1; unclear D gene. The CDR3: CASSYYGISNEQFF. As DNA, the CDR3 is TGTGCCAGCAGCTATTATGGAATCTCGAATGAGCAGTTCTTC.